The present T cell receptor (beta chain) was sequenced within a study of cytomegalovirus exposure and HLA in healthy donors. Findings and caveats of the study: A further, later analysis showed that HLA-associated TCR beta chains (compared with equally common others) were more clonally expanded. HLA-A and HLA-B allele assignments for most subjects were reportedly predicted accurately using TCR beta sequences. Association of a missense DCLRE1C variant with TCR beta V- and J-gene trimming was reported in a later analysis.

Between the trimmed V and J ends, which lost 0 bases and 4 bases, there was a span of 11 bases. Germline V CDR1 and CDR2: SGDLS, YYNGEE. The CDR3 is 15 amino acids. A remark on this clone: The antigen is not known.

A multiplex PCR was run with 60 Vbeta primers and 13 Jbeta primers. Method: immunoSEQ multiplex PCR; TCRdb's copy keeps in-frame clones and lacks some. This table has 170,000 or so clones, 75% to 90% appearing once. The TCR sequence derives from a boy aged 5-17 years in good health and CMV-seronegative. J is TRBJ1-5 and V is TRBV9; unclear D gene. Specimen: PBMCs. The CDR3 bases are TGTGCCAGCAGCGTAGGTCCCAACGGGAATCAGCCCCAGCATTTT. The encoded protein is CASSVGPNGNQPQHF.